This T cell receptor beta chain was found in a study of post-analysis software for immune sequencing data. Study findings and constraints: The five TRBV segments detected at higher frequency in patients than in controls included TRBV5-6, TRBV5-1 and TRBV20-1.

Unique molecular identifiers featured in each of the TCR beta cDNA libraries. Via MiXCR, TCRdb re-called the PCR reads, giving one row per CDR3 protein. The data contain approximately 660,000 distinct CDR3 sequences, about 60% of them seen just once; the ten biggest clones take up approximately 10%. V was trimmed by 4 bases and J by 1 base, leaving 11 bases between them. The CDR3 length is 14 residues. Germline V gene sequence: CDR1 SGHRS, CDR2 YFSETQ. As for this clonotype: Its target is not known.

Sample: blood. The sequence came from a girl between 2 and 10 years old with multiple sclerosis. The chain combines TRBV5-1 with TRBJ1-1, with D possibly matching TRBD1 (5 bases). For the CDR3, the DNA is TGCGCCAGCAGCCGTTCAGGGCAGAACACTGAAGCTTTCTTT. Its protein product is CASSRSGQNTEAFF.